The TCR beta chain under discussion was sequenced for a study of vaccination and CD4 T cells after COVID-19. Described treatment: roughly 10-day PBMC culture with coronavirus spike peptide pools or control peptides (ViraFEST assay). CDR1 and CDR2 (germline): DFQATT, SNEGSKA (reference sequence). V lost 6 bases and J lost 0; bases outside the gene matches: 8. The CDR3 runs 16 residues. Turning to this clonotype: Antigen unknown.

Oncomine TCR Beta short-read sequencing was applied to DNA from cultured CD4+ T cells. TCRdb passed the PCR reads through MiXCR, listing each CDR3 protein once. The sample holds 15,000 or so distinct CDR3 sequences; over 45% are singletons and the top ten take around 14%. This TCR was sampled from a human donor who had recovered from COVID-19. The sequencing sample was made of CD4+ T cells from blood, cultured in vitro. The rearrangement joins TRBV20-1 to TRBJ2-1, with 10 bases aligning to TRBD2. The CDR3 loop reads CSAPQREGRSYNEQFF. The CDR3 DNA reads TGCAGTGCCCCTCAGCGGGAGGGACGCTCCTACAATGAGCAGTTCTTC.